This is a list of T cell receptor beta chains from one sample in a study of shared clonotypes between healthy human individuals. Assay: immunoSEQ multiplex PCR; the TCRdb copy retains only in-frame clones and omits some. This table has some 2.4 million clones, 93% appearing once. Specimen: naive CD4+ T cells from PBMCs. These receptors were obtained from a man aged 18 to 29 in good health. Some clones in this sample may be carry-over from other donors' samples. Both conserved end residues are part of each CDR3. The D gene is left open where the match is weak. Expanded clones are given a class, and other clones once, few, many or no size at all.

v_gene	d_gene	j_gene	abundance	CDR3nt	CDR3aa
TRBV7-3	-	TRBJ2-7	once	TGTGCCAGCAGCCGGGACACTAACTACGAGCAGTACTTC	CASSRDTNYEQYF
TRBV6-1	-	TRBJ2-7	-	TGTGCCAGCAGTGAGGGGCCGGGGACTTTCTACGAGCAGTACTTC	CASSEGPGTFYEQYF
TRBV5-1	-	TRBJ2-7	-	TGCGCCAGCAGTTTTGCCGGGGGCGCGCCTTCTCTAGCGTACTACGAGCAGTACTTC	CASSFAGGAPSLAYYEQYF
TRBV18	-	TRBJ1-3	-	TGTGCCAGCTCACCACGAAAAGGCTCTGGAAACACCATATATTTT	CASSPRKGSGNTIYF
TRBV9	-	TRBJ2-2	-	TGTGCCAGCAGCGCCAGGACTACCCATACCGGGGAGCTGTTTTTT	CASSARTTHTGELFF
TRBV5-1	-	TRBJ1-2	once	TGCGCCAGCAGCTTGGGAGGTCCCCCGGAGGGTAGGGGCTACACCTTC	CASSLGGPPEGRGYTF
TRBV20-1	-	TRBJ2-5	-	TGCAGTGCTAGTATGCGGGAGACCCAGTACTTC	CSASMRETQYF
TRBV7-9	-	TRBJ2-7	-	TGTGCCAGCAGCTTCCTTTCAGGGAACGAGCAGTACTTC	CASSFLSGNEQYF
TRBV9	TRBD2	TRBJ2-1	-	TGTGCCAGCAGCGCTGGACTAGCGGGACCTTACAATGAGCAGTTCTTC	CASSAGLAGPYNEQFF
TRBV28	TRBD1	TRBJ1-3	-	TGTGCCAGCAGTTGGAGGGGGCCCGGAAACACCATATATTTT	CASSWRGPGNTIYF
TRBV6-1	-	TRBJ1-5	-	TGTGCCAGCCGGGCCAGCTCGCCCCAGCATTTT	CASRASSPQHF
TRBV6-1	-	TRBJ1-2	once	TGTGCCAGCAGTGAACGGGCCGAAGCTAACTATGGCTACACCTTC	CASSERAEANYGYTF
TRBV7-9	TRBD1	TRBJ1-2	-	TGTGCCAGCAGCTTAGAACAGGGGGATGGCTACACCTTC	CASSLEQGDGYTF
TRBV19	TRBD2	TRBJ2-3	-	TGTGCCAGTCGTGGCGGGAGGGCCCGCACAGATACGCAGTATTTT	CASRGGRARTDTQYF
TRBV9	TRBD1	TRBJ1-4	-	TGTGCCAGCAGCCAGGACAGGGGTTCCTATTTT	CASSQDRGSYF
TRBV19	TRBD1	TRBJ1-1	-	TGTGCCACCAGGGACAGGGGAAGGGACACTGAAGCTTTCTTT	CATRDRGRDTEAFF
TRBV7-8	-	TRBJ2-1	-	TGTGCCAGCAGCTTAGTCGTGCAGGGTGAGCAGTTCTTC	CASSLVVQGEQFF
TRBV7-3	-	TRBJ2-3	-	TGTGCCAGCAGCCCCCCTTCATCAGATACGCAGTATTTT	CASSPPSSDTQYF
TRBV5-1	-	TRBJ2-2	-	TGCGCCAGCAGCTTGGGGGTCCCCCAGGGGTACACCGGGGAGCTGTTTTTT	CASSLGVPQGYTGELFF
TRBV6-1	TRBD1	TRBJ2-7	-	TGTGCCAGCAGGGAAGCCGGGACAGGGAAATGGGAGCAGTACTTC	CASREAGTGKWEQYF
TRBV29-1	-	TRBJ2-7	-	TGCAGCGTTGAAGATCGGGGCGCGGGTGGGGAGCAGTACTTC	CSVEDRGAGGEQYF
TRBV6-5	-	TRBJ1-1	-	TGTGCCAGCAGTCGACCCGGGGTAGGGGCTTTCTTT	CASSRPGVGAFF
TRBV10-3	-	TRBJ1-2	-	TGTGCCATCAGTGAGGCCGACGGGGGGGGCGCGGTCGGCTACACCTTC	CAISEADGGGAVGYTF